This is a list of T cell receptor beta chains from one sample in a study of cytomegalovirus exposure and HLA in healthy donors. TCRdb's table, derived via immunoSEQ multiplex PCR, lists solely in-frame clones and lacks some. The sample records 150,000 or so clones, around 77% being singletons. Sequenced input: PBMCs. The source is a male donor in good health and CMV-seropositive. CDR3s include the opening cysteine and the closing phenylalanine or tryptophan. A D gene is named only where the DNA matches it firmly. Size values are once, few and many counts, or a class for expanded clones, and some rows have none.

>TRBV4-1|TRBJ2-3|NA|few
TGCGCCAGCAGCCAACCGACTAACACAGATACGCAGTATTTT
CASSQPTNTDTQYF
>TRBV5-1|TRBJ2-7|NA|NA
TGCGCCAGCAGCCACTACCGGGGTGACTACGAGCAGTACTTC
CASSHYRGDYEQYF
>TRBV7-6|TRBJ2-7|TRBD1|NA
TGTGCCAGCAGCCTGTGGACAGGGAGCTCCTACGAGCAGTACTTC
CASSLWTGSSYEQYF
>TRBV5-8|TRBJ2-5|TRBD1|NA
TGTGCCAGCAGCTTTCCGGGACAGCAAGAGACCCAGTACTTC
CASSFPGQQETQYF
>TRBV6-5|TRBJ1-1|TRBD1|NA
TGTGCCAGCAGTCGACAGGGTCTGACTGAAGCTTTCTTT
CASSRQGLTEAFF
>TRBV27|TRBJ2-3|NA|NA
TGTGCCAGCAGTTTATTTGGGGAGGGCACAGATACGCAGTATTTT
CASSLFGEGTDTQYF
>TRBV14|TRBJ2-6|NA|once
TGTGCCAGCAGCCAAGCCCACAGATCGAGCGGGGCCAACGTCCTGACTTTC
CASSQAHRSSGANVLTF
>TRBV7-6|TRBJ2-3|NA|NA
TGTGCCAGCAGCTTAGTCAGGGACACAGATACGCAGTATTTT
CASSLVRDTDTQYF
>TRBV7-9|TRBJ2-5|NA|NA
TGTGCCAGCAGCTTTGCCGAGTACCAAGAGACCCAGTACTTC
CASSFAEYQETQYF
>TRBV30|TRBJ1-2|TRBD1|NA
TGTGCCTGGAGGGTCTTTGGGACAGGGGTCAGAGGGAACTATGGCTACACCTTC
CAWRVFGTGVRGNYGYTF
>TRBV11-3|TRBJ2-7|NA|few
TGTGCCAGCAGCCCTGGTTCAGGGAAGACCTACGAGCAGTACTTC
CASSPGSGKTYEQYF
>TRBV7-6|TRBJ2-1|NA|NA
TGTGCCAGCAGCCCACCGGCCTGGGAGAGCTCCTACAATGAGCAGTTCTTC
CASSPPAWESSYNEQFF
>TRBV7-2|TRBJ1-1|NA|NA
TGTGCCAGCAGTGCGACCCCAGGGCTGGGTGAAGCTTTCTTT
CASSATPGLGEAFF
>TRBV5-1|TRBJ2-7|NA|once
TGCGCCAGCAGCTTGGCCAGCTCGGGGGGCGGATACGAGCAGTACTTC
CASSLASSGGGYEQYF
>TRBV13|TRBJ2-7|NA|NA
TGTGCCAGCAGCTTCAGGTCCTACGAGCAGTACTTC
CASSFRSYEQYF
>TRBV7-3|TRBJ2-5|NA|few
TGTGCCAGCAGCTTAAGGGGGCAGGAGACCCAGTACTTC
CASSLRGQETQYF
>TRBV5-4|TRBJ2-7|NA|NA
TGTGCCAGCAGCCCTGATCGGGAACCCTACGAGCAGTACTTC
CASSPDREPYEQYF
>TRBV28|TRBJ2-7|TRBD2|few
TGTGCCAGCAGCCCCGGGACTAGCGCAGGCGAGCAGTACTTC
CASSPGTSAGEQYF
>TRBV29-1|TRBJ1-4|TRBD1|once
TGCAGCGCCTACAGGGGCCTGGATGAAAAACTGTTTTTT
CSAYRGLDEKLFF
>TRBV6-5|TRBJ2-1|NA|NA
TGTGCCAGCAGGCCCGCGTCCGGGACAAAGCAGTTCTTC
CASRPASGTKQFF
>TRBV2|TRBJ2-2|TRBD2|NA
TGTGCCAGCAGCCTTAGCGGGAGGGCCCCGAACACCGGGGAGCTGTTTTTT
CASSLSGRAPNTGELFF
>TRBV28|TRBJ2-6|NA|NA
TGTGCCAGCAGTCCTCCCCGGACAGCGAGCTCTGGGGCCAACGTCCTGACTTTC
CASSPPRTASSGANVLTF
>TRBV15|TRBJ1-2|NA|NA
TGTGCCACCAGCAGAGTGGAACAGGGTCAAAATGGCTACACCTTC
CATSRVEQGQNGYTF
>TRBV2|TRBJ1-1|NA|NA
TGTGCCAGCAGTTCGTCGTACAGGGACACTGAAGCTTTCTTT
CASSSSYRDTEAFF
>TRBV25-1|TRBJ2-7|TRBD1|NA
TGTGCCAGCGGGGGACAGGGGGCTAGGAACGAGCAGTACTTC
CASGGQGARNEQYF
>TRBV19|TRBJ2-1|TRBD2|NA
TGTGCCAGTAGTATAGGGACTAGCGGGGGGGCCTTACTGCGCGATGAGCAGTTCTTC
CASSIGTSGGALLRDEQFF
>TRBV29-1|TRBJ2-1|TRBD1|NA
TGCAGCGTTTCGCAGGGGGTCTACAATGAGCAGTTCTTC
CSVSQGVYNEQFF
>TRBV14|TRBJ1-1|NA|once
TGTGCCAGCAGCCGACAGCTGAACACTGAAGCTTTCTTT
CASSRQLNTEAFF
>TRBV28|TRBJ1-2|TRBD1|NA
TGTGCCAGCAGTACCCTGACAGGGGGCTATGGCTACACCTTC
CASSTLTGGYGYTF
>TRBV1|TRBJ2-4|NA|NA
TGCACCAGCAGAGGAGTAGCCAAAAACATTCAGTACTTC
CTSRGVAKNIQYF
>TRBV2|TRBJ1-1|NA|few
TGTGCCAGCAGGGGGGACACCAACACTGAAGCTTTCTTT
CASRGDTNTEAFF
>TRBV7-9|TRBJ2-7|NA|once
TGTGCCAGCAGCTTCACCTACGAGCAGTACTTC
CASSFTYEQYF
>TRBV5-1|TRBJ1-1|TRBD1|NA
TGCGCCAGCAGCGTGGACAGGGAAGGCACTGAAGCTTTCTTT
CASSVDREGTEAFF
>TRBV4-1|TRBJ2-7|NA|NA
TGCGCCAGCAGCCAAGGAGCGGCCTTATCCTACGAGCAGTACTTC
CASSQGAALSYEQYF
>TRBV7-9|TRBJ2-1|NA|NA
TGTGCCAGCAGCCCTCTTCGACAGGCCAATGAGCAGTTCTTC
CASSPLRQANEQFF
>TRBV6-6|TRBJ1-2|TRBD1|few
TGTGCCAGCAGTTACTCGAGAGGGGGCGCAGACTATGGCTACACCTTC
CASSYSRGGADYGYTF
>TRBV6-1|TRBJ1-4|NA|once
TGTGCCAGCAGTGAACTAGATACAACAACTAATGAAAAACTGTTTTTT
CASSELDTTTNEKLFF
>TRBV9|TRBJ1-3|NA|NA
TGTGCCAGCAGCGTGTCGACAGGCCACTCTGGAAACACCATATATTTT
CASSVSTGHSGNTIYF
>TRBV27|TRBJ1-4|TRBD1|NA
TGTGCCAGCAGTATACAGAACAGGGGGATAGGAGAAAAACTGTTTTTT
CASSIQNRGIGEKLFF
>TRBV5-1|TRBJ1-2|NA|NA
TGCGCCAGCAGCTTGTGGGAGGGTAACTATGGCTACACCTTC
CASSLWEGNYGYTF
>TRBV2|TRBJ2-7|TRBD1|NA
TGTGCCAGCTGCCGGAGACAGGGGTCCTACGAGCAGTACTTC
CASCRRQGSYEQYF
>TRBV5-1|TRBJ1-5|NA|NA
TGCGCCAGCAGCTTGGATGGACAGCCTCATAGGCCCCAGCATTTT
CASSLDGQPHRPQHF
>TRBV5-1|TRBJ2-6|NA|NA
TGCGCCAGCAGCTTGACTAACAGGGTCACTGGGGCCAACGTCCTGACTTTC
CASSLTNRVTGANVLTF
>TRBV7-8|TRBJ2-7|TRBD2|NA
TGTGCCAGCAGCCGAGGAGATAGCGGGAGGGCCAATGAGCAGTACTTC
CASSRGDSGRANEQYF
>TRBV5-4|TRBJ1-1|NA|few
TGTGCCAGCAGCTTCCCGAATGGGGCGAACACTGAAGCTTTCTTT
CASSFPNGANTEAFF
>TRBV10-3|TRBJ1-1|TRBD1|NA
TGTGCCATCACCAGTCCCGGGACAGGAATGAACACTGAAGCTTTCTTT
CAITSPGTGMNTEAFF
>TRBV5-3|TRBJ2-1|NA|NA
TGTGCCAGAAGCTTGACGGGAATTCGCTCCTACAATGAGCAGTTCTTC
CARSLTGIRSYNEQFF
>TRBV6-6|TRBJ2-7|NA|NA
TGTGCCAGCAGTTACGGAGCAGGGGTGGGCTACGAGCAGTACTTC
CASSYGAGVGYEQYF
>TRBV11-1|TRBJ2-5|NA|NA
TGTGCCAGCAGCTCAGGCCTAAGGGAGACCCAGTACTTC
CASSSGLRETQYF
>TRBV19|TRBJ2-1|NA|once
TGTGCCAGTAGTATCAACCGGGATACCTACAATGAGCAGTTCTTC
CASSINRDTYNEQFF
>TRBV9|TRBJ1-3|TRBD1|NA
TGTGCCAGCAGCGAGGAGGGGGACAGATTTCTAGGAAACACCATATATTTT
CASSEEGDRFLGNTIYF
>TRBV7-9|TRBJ2-3|TRBD2|few
TGTGCCAGCAGCGATAGACTAGCCCCGTCCTCAGATACGCAGTATTTT
CASSDRLAPSSDTQYF
>TRBV30|TRBJ2-2|NA|few
TGTGCCTGGAGTCAGGGCCCGAACACCGGGGAGCTGTTTTTT
CAWSQGPNTGELFF
>TRBV19|TRBJ2-1|TRBD2|NA
TGTGCCAGTAGTACCTCGACTAGCGGGACGGAGCAGTTCTTC
CASSTSTSGTEQFF
>TRBV19|TRBJ1-4|NA|few
TGTGCCAGTAGTATGGCTGAGGGAAACAATGAAAAACTGTTTTTT
CASSMAEGNNEKLFF
>TRBV6-5|TRBJ2-1|TRBD1|NA
TGTGCCAGCAGCAGACAGGGCCTATCCTACAATGAGCAGTTCTTC
CASSRQGLSYNEQFF
>TRBV27|TRBJ1-2|TRBD1|NA
TGTGCCAGCAGTCCAAACGATTACAGGGGCGCTGGTTACACCTTC
CASSPNDYRGAGYTF